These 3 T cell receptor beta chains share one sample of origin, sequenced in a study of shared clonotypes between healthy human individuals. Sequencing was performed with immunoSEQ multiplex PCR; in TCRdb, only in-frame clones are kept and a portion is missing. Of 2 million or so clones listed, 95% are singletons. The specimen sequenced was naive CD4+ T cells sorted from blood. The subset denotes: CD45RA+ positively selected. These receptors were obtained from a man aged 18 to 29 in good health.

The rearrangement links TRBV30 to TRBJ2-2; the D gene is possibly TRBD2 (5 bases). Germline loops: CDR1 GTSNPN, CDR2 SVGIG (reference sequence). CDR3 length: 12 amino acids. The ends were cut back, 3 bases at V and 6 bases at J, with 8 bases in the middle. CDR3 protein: CAWRSGAGELFF. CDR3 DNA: TGTGCCTGGAGGAGCGGCGCCGGGGAGCTGTTTTTT.

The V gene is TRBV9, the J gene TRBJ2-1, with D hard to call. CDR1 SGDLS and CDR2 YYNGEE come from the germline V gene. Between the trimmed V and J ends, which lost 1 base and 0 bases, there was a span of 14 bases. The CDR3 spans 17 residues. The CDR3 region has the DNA TGTGCCAGCAGCGTAACCCCTCTACCGAGCTCCTACAATGAGCAGTTCTTC. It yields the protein CASSVTPLPSSYNEQFF. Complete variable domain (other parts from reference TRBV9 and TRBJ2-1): DSGVTQTPKHLITATGQRVTLRCSPRSGDLSVYWYQQSLDQGLQFLIQYYNGEERAKGNILERFSAQQFPDLHSELNLSSLELGDSALYFCASSVTPLPSSYNEQFFGPGTRLTVL.

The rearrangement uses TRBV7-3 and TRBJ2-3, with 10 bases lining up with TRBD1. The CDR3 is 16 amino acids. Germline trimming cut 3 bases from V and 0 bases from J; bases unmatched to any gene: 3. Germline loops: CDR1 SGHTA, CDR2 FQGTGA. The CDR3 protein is CASSLTGGQSTDTQYF. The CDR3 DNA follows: TGTGCCAGCAGCTTGACAGGGGGCCAAAGCACAGATACGCAGTATTTT. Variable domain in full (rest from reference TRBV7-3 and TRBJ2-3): GAGVSQTPSNKVTEKGKYVELRCDPISGHTALYWYRQSLGQGPEFLIYFQGTGAADDSGLPNDRFFAVRPEGSVSTLKIQRTERGDSAVYLCASSLTGGQSTDTQYFGPGTRLTVL.